This is a list of T cell receptor beta chains from one sample in a study of T cells after yellow fever vaccination. MiXCR, applied by TCRdb to the 5' RACE reads, yields one record per CDR3 protein. This table holds under 300,000 distinct CDR3 sequences, 6.9% found once. The sample consisted of CD4+ T cells sorted from PBMCs, taken 15 days after the yellow fever booster vaccination. All receptors come from a man aged 30 to 45 who received the YFV17D yellow fever vaccine. CDR3s include the opening cysteine and the closing phenylalanine or tryptophan.

TRBV30	12	TRBJ1-2	CAWSIQGYGYTF
TRBV20-1	14	TRBJ2-2	CSAFTGVGRGELFF
TRBV7-9	15	TRBJ2-2	CASSSGQGGGEELFF
TRBV6-1	14	TRBJ1-2	CASSPGTINYGYTF
TRBV7-9	15	TRBJ2-1	CASSLGAGGDNEQFF
TRBV9	15	TRBJ2-7	CASSSTGTHPYEQYF
TRBV29-1	13	TRBJ2-7	CSVGNRGQYEQYF
TRBV5-1	16	TRBJ2-2	CASSRNGGLDTGELFF
TRBV18	14	TRBJ2-7	CASSPPSGRYEQYF
TRBV5-4	15	TRBJ2-2	CASSIDRVHTGELFF
TRBV30	13	TRBJ2-5	CAWSVHGTTAQYF
TRBV5-1	13	TRBJ2-1	CASSPRGGLEQFF
TRBV12-3/TRBV12-4	18	TRBJ2-3	CASRNRDRGEREEDTQYF
TRBV3-1	13	TRBJ1-1	CASSHPGGGHTFF
TRBV29-1	15	TRBJ2-5	CSVDRRGSVAETQYF
TRBV6-5	13	TRBJ1-2	CASSITGKYGYTF
TRBV27	15	TRBJ2-7	CASSSGLAGLNEQYF
TRBV29-1	14	TRBJ2-1	CSVAGGSSYNEQFF
TRBV6-4	13	TRBJ2-1	CASSAQIYNEQFF
TRBV7-3	17	TRBJ2-1	CASSLKTRLTSTNEQFF
TRBV29-1	12	TRBJ2-7	CSATSGTHEQYF
TRBV5-1	15	TRBJ1-2	CASSLTGGDLVRYTF
TRBV10-3	15	TRBJ2-5	CAISAGVNGQETQYF
TRBV24-1	19	TRBJ2-3	CATSDLGRFDIDSTDTQYF